This T cell receptor beta chain was sequenced during a study of blood T cells in healthy people across ages. Study outcomes and limitations: Getting older went along with TCR beta diversity per million T cells dropping roughly linearly. It was the long-lived donors that had more naive CD4+ cells and higher diversity than aged donors.

Trimming took off 2 bases at V and 5 bases at J, with 18 bases between the two ends. Per germline, CDR1 MNHEY and CDR2 SVGAGI. The CDR3 consists of 16 residues. Only a few counts were recorded for this clonotype. Its specificity is not known. A second roughly 7 to 11 cycle PCR used barcoded and J-beta primers. From each sample, at least 2.5 million paired-end reads containing CDR3 were obtained. Each CDR3 protein gets one entry after TCRdb re-called the 5' RACE reads with MiXCR. The profile shows some 1,800,000 distinct CDR3 sequences, around 42% of them singletons. This receptor was identified in a human donor in good health. Sequencing used blood. The chain carries TRBV6-5 and TRBJ2-5; D assignment may be TRBD1 or TRBD2 (5 bases each). The CDR3 DNA reads TGTGCCAGCAGTTACGGCCGATGGGGGTCGGGCGAGACCCAGTACTTC. Its protein product is CASSYGRWGSGETQYF.